These 2 T cell receptor beta chains share one sample of origin, sequenced in a study of blood T cell repertoires in COVID-19. TCRdb's table, derived via immunoSEQ multiplex PCR, lists solely in-frame clones and lacks some. The data contain 250,000 to 300,000 clones, 75% to 90% of them singletons. Sequences were obtained from peripheral blood. The receptors were gathered from a man aged 50 to 60 with acute or convalescent COVID-19.

This chain connects TRBV30 to TRBJ2-2; no firm D call. Deletions cut 0 bases from V and 1 base from J, with 6 bases between. There are 14 residues in the CDR3. From germline, CDR1 is GTSNPN and CDR2 SVGIG (reference sequence). The CDR3 spells CAWSVGLNTGELFF. CDR3 DNA: TGTGCCTGGAGTGTGGGCCTGAACACCGGGGAGCTGTTTTTT.

J is TRBJ2-1 and V is TRBV2, with 8 positions matching TRBD1. This CDR3 region has 16 residues. In germline, CDR1 is SNHLY, CDR2 FYNNEI. Trimming removed 4 bases from V and 0 bases from J; junction bases left unmatched: 5. CDR3 residues: CASSVWTGFSYNEQFF. CDR3 in DNA: TGTGCCAGCAGTGTTTGGACAGGGTTCTCCTACAATGAGCAGTTCTTC.